This TCR beta chain originates from a study of blood T cell repertoires in COVID-19. Across the study: Sources were T cells, B-cell-depleted T cells, or PBMCs; the material itself was cDNA or gDNA.

In this sample, this clone turned up a few times. Original data processing: Reference gene primer amplification gave estimated nucleated cell counts. The protocol was immunoSEQ multiplex PCR, while the TCRdb copy is restricted to in-frame clones and leaves out a portion. Clone size and the V and J calls come from that table; the DNA yielded D and trimming. Among roughly 16,000 clones listed, over 75% were seen once. The sequence was obtained from a human donor in a cohort sampled during active COVID-19. Input material: peripheral blood.

This CDR3 is CASSLGSVSTDTQYF. For the CDR3, the DNA is TGTGCCAGCAGCTTAGGATCGGTTAGCACAGATACGCAGTATTTT. V gene TRBV7-9 combines with J gene TRBJ2-3, with D unresolved. The V end was cut by 1 base, the J end by 0 bases, with 8 bases between. Germline values: CDR1 SEHNR, CDR2 FQNEAQ (reference sequence). The CDR3 has 15 residues.